This T cell receptor beta chain originates from a study of cytomegalovirus exposure and HLA in healthy donors. Turning to the study itself: An earlier analysis found 95 million to 140 million unique TCR beta sequences from approximately 190 million T cells. General study points: The study designated roughly 160 TCR beta chains cytomegalovirus-associated. Reported results showed that the classifier diagnosed cytomegalovirus status with high specificity and sensitivity.

The PCR made use of 60 Vbeta and 13 Jbeta primers. Repertoires were generated with immunoSEQ multiplex PCR, while TCRdb's copy carries only in-frame clones and drops some. The sample lists some 150,000 clones; about 72% were seen once. The CDR3 is made up of 15 amino acids. Germline V gene lookup returns CDR1 SGHTA and CDR2 FQGNSA. V was clipped by 1 base and J by 4 bases, with 11 bases between them. Details on this clone: The antigen remains undetermined.

This sequence originates from a middle-aged man in good health and CMV-seronegative. Material for sequencing was PBMCs. The chain has TRBV7-2 and TRBJ1-5; maybe TRBD1 (5 bases). CDR3 DNA: TGTGCCAGCAGCTTAGAGCCAGGGAGGAATCAGCCCCAGCATTTT. Translation gives CASSLEPGRNQPQHF.